The source of this T cell receptor beta chain is a study of CD8 T cells in Susac syndrome. Findings and limits, study-wide: CD8+ clonal expansion in Susac was maximal in TEMRA cells and in active patients.

Comment on this clonotype: Its target is not known.

This CDR3 comprises 12 residues. Germline assignment: CDR1 DFQATT and CDR2 SNEGSKA (reference sequence). The V gene lost 6 bases and the J gene lost 0 bases, with 5 bases spanning the gap. Reverse transcription of about 0.45 to 1 ug RNA used random hexamers. TCR beta CDR3 was amplified by immunoSEQ multiplex PCR. This amplification extended across 54 Vbeta and 13 Jbeta segments. Via MiXCR, TCRdb re-called the immunoSEQ multiplex PCR reads, giving one row per CDR3 protein. Here the sample spans 56,000 or so distinct CDR3 sequences, around 95% being singletons. In blood CD8+ and CD4+ T cells, TCR beta underwent sequencing.

The sequenced sample was CD8+ T cells from PBMCs. The chain uses TRBV20-1 and TRBJ2-2; D gene uncertain. This TCR was recovered from a human donor with Susac syndrome. The CDR3 loop is CSAHPNTGELFF. The DNA of the CDR3 is TGCAGTGCCCACCCGAACACCGGGGAGCTGTTTTTT.